These 27 T cell receptor beta chains came from one sample sequenced in a study of blood T cell repertoires in COVID-19. TCRdb's table, derived via immunoSEQ multiplex PCR, lists solely in-frame clones and lacks some. Of roughly 60,000 clones in the sample, approximately 84% were seen once. The specimen was peripheral blood. The receptor set was obtained from a man between 60 and 75 years old with COVID-19, enrolled during active disease.

The chain carries TRBV30 and TRBJ2-2; 9 bases line up with TRBD1. This CDR3 has 16 amino acids. V gave up 5 bases and J gave up 3 bases; unmatched junction bases: 10. The germline CDR1 and CDR2 sequences are GTSNPN and SVGIG (reference sequence). CDR3 sequence reads: CAWSLPGQGYTGELFF. CDR3 in DNA: TGTGCCTGGTCACTACCGGGACAGGGTTACACCGGGGAGCTGTTTTTT.

V is TRBV19 and J is TRBJ2-7; 7 bases are a match to TRBD1. Germline loops: CDR1 LNHDA, CDR2 SQIVND (reference sequence). The CDR3 is made up of 16 amino acids. With V trimmed by 6 bases and J by 3 bases, 14 bases remained unmatched. The CDR3 sequence is CASRGRDSRTNYEQYF. CDR3 nucleotide sequence: TGTGCCAGTAGGGGCCGGGACAGCCGAACCAACTACGAGCAGTACTTC.

This rearrangement joins TRBV7-3 to TRBJ1-1; 10 nucleotides match TRBD1. Germline V gene data show CDR1 as SGHTA and CDR2 as FQGTGA. With V trimmed by 5 bases and J by 11 bases, 8 bases remained unmatched. This CDR3 spans 13 amino acids. CDR3 sequence reads: CASSLTGTGAAFF. In DNA, the CDR3 is TGTGCCAGCAGCCTCACCGGGACAGGGGCGGCTTTCTTT.

CDR3 protein: CASSQLMNTEAFF. CDR3 in DNA: TGTGCCAGCTCACAGCTTATGAACACTGAAGCTTTCTTT. This chain links TRBV9 with TRBJ1-1; D call uncertain. The CDR3 totals 13 residues. CDR1 SGDLS and CDR2 YYNGEE come from the germline V gene. V was shortened by 7 bases and J by 0 bases, with 10 bases between the two germline ends.

The V call is TRBV2, the J call TRBJ1-2, with 10 bases matching TRBD1. V gave up 6 bases and J gave up 4 bases; unmatched junction bases: 8. The CDR3 runs to 15 residues. Germline V gives CDR1 SNHLY, CDR2 FYNNEI. The CDR3 is CASRFRTGGTYGYTF. The CDR3 nucleotides read TGTGCCAGCAGGTTCCGGACAGGGGGGACCTATGGCTACACCTTC.

The chain joins TRBV5-1 to TRBJ2-7; TRBD2 is a possible D gene (6 bases). Trimming stripped 0 bases from V and 6 bases from J, with 16 bases between. The CDR3 is 15 amino acids. Germline CDR1 SGHRS, CDR2 YFSETQ. The CDR3 DNA reads as TGCGCCAGCAGCTTGGAAGGGACTTCCACGGGCGAGCAGTACTTC. Protein sequence: CASSLEGTSTGEQYF.

This rearrangement joins TRBV24-1 to TRBJ2-2, with a possible D match to TRBD1 (6 bases). The CDR3 totals 17 residues. Germline values: CDR1 KGHDR, CDR2 SFDVKD. Between the trimmed V and J ends, which lost 4 bases and 5 bases, there was a span of 19 bases. The CDR3 DNA reads as TGTGCCACCAGTGACCCTTCATTGACAGGTGGGACCGGGGAGCTGTTTTTT. Translating it yields CATSDPSLTGGTGELFF.

The gene calls are TRBV6-5 and TRBJ2-2; TRBD2 agrees at 7 bases. The CDR3 is made up of 15 amino acids. Unmatched junction bases numbered 10, after V lost 7 bases and J lost 5 bases. Germline V gene sequence: CDR1 MNHEY, CDR2 SVGAGI. This chain's CDR3 is CASTSPGGGTGELFF. CDR3 bases: TGTGCCAGCACTAGCCCTGGGGGGGGTACCGGGGAGCTGTTTTTT.

This chain links TRBV7-2 with TRBJ1-1, with unresolved D. CDR1 and CDR2 from the germline V gene are SGHTA and FQGNSA. With 5 bases removed from V and 5 bases from J, the gap between germline ends came to 18 bases. CDR3 length: 15 amino acids. CDR3 loop: CASSDLLRAGTEAFF. In nucleotides, the CDR3 is TGTGCCAGCAGCGACCTCCTAAGGGCGGGGACTGAAGCTTTCTTT.

This clone was seen a single time. This chain uses TRBV19 with TRBJ2-5; 7 bases match TRBD2. The germline V gene encodes CDR1 LNHDA and CDR2 SQIVND (reference sequence). This CDR3 region has 15 residues. After removal of 6 bases from V and 5 bases from J, the junction contained 12 bases not matched to a gene. The CDR3 is CASRSSGGVWETQYF. The CDR3 DNA is TGTGCCAGTAGATCTAGCGGTGGGGTCTGGGAGACCCAGTACTTC.

The gene calls are TRBV5-4 and TRBJ2-2, with a possible D match to TRBD1 (6 bases). V was pared by 5 bases and J by 2 bases, with 10 bases between. The CDR3 sequence is 14 residues long. The germline V gene has CDR1 SGHNT and CDR2 YYREEE (reference sequence). CDR3 DNA sequence: TGTGCCAGCAGGTGGGACACCAACACCGGGGAGCTGTTTTTT. Protein sequence: CASRWDTNTGELFF.

This chain uses TRBV2 with TRBJ1-5, with a possible D match to TRBD1 (5 bases). Germline CDR1 and CDR2: SNHLY and FYNNEI. This CDR3 is built from 15 residues. Trimming stripped 7 bases from V and 1 base from J, with 14 bases between. CDR3 in DNA: TGTGCCAGCACCACAAGGGGAGGGAGCAATCAGCCCCAGCATTTT. Its translation is CASTTRGGSNQPQHF.

This clone was counted only a few times. The V call is TRBV30, the J call TRBJ2-7, with TRBD2 matching 7 bases. Germline loops: CDR1 GTSNPN, CDR2 SVGIG (reference sequence). This CDR3 has 11 amino acids. Trimming cost V 6 bases and J 3 bases; bases outside gene matches: 2. CDR3 protein: CACGTNYEQYF. CDR3 nucleotides: TGTGCCTGCGGGACTAACTACGAGCAGTACTTC.

This clone was seen once. The chain recombines TRBV7-9 with TRBJ1-4, with 7 positions matching TRBD1. In germline, CDR1 is SEHNR, CDR2 FQNEAQ (reference sequence). J was trimmed by 4 bases and V by 5 bases; bases with no gene match: 4. The CDR3 runs to 14 residues. DNA for the CDR3: TGTGCCAGCAGCCTCGGGACAGATAATGAAAAACTGTTTTTT. Translated, it gives CASSLGTDNEKLFF.

CDR3 region: CASSEPPLGQGVRYTF. The CDR3 DNA sequence: TGCGCCAGCAGTGAGCCGCCCTTGGGACAAGGGGTTCGCTACACCTTC. The chain employs TRBV10-2 and TRBJ1-2; TRBD1 might be the D (6 bases). CDR3 length: 16 amino acids. Germline V CDR1 and CDR2: WSHSY, SAAADI. Trimming pared 2 bases from V and 9 bases from J, leaving 22 bases between.

V usage is TRBV25-1 and J usage is TRBJ2-2, with 8 nucleotides matching TRBD2. The V segment lost 3 bases and the J segment 2 bases; nucleotides outside the gene matches: 5. CDR1 MGHDK and CDR2 SYGVNS come from the germline V gene. This CDR3 spans 16 amino acids. The CDR3 region has the DNA TGTGCCAGCAGTGATTTAGCGGGGCTTAACACCGGGGAGCTGTTTTTT. It yields the protein CASSDLAGLNTGELFF.

The J gene is TRBJ2-4, the V gene TRBV2; D is unclear. Trimming stripped 4 bases from V and 1 base from J, with 11 bases between. The CDR3 is 15 residues long. Germline V gene lookup returns CDR1 SNHLY and CDR2 FYNNEI. The CDR3 loop is CASSASGWAKNIQYF. The CDR3 region has the DNA TGTGCCAGCAGTGCCTCGGGTTGGGCCAAAAACATTCAGTACTTC.

The chain has TRBV7-6 and TRBJ2-1; tentatively, D is TRBD1 (5 bases). Germline CDR1 is SGHVS and CDR2 is FNYEAQ. The V end lost 5 bases, the J end lost 8 bases, and 16 bases lay between the germline ends. This CDR3 is 14 amino acids long. The CDR3 loop is CASSRRVSGDEQFF. Written as DNA, the CDR3 is TGTGCCAGCAGCCGCAGGGTCTCTGGCGATGAGCAGTTCTTC.

V and J are TRBV11-2 and TRBJ1-4; D not certain. The CDR3 consists of 14 residues. V lost 3 bases, J lost 5 bases, and 10 bases lay in between. Germline CDR1 reads SGHAT; CDR2 reads FQNNGV. DNA for the CDR3: TGTGCCAGCAGCTTGGGCAGTTCCAATGAAAAACTGTTTTTT. This encodes CASSLGSSNEKLFF.

The chain uses TRBV6-1 and TRBJ1-4, with 9 bases aligning to TRBD1. The CDR3 spans 17 residues. Germline V gene data show CDR1 as MNHNS and CDR2 as SASEGT. J lost 4 bases, V lost 4 bases, and 10 bases had no gene match. This chain's CDR3 is CASSGGWTGADNEKLFF. As DNA, the CDR3 is TGTGCCAGCAGTGGGGGTTGGACAGGGGCGGATAATGAAAAACTGTTTTTT.

The rearrangement uses TRBV4-2 and TRBJ2-3; weak D call: TRBD1 (5 bases). There are 15 residues in the CDR3. V lost 1 base, J lost 5 bases, and 13 bases lay in between. Per the germline V gene, CDR1 is LGHNA and CDR2 is YNFKEQ. CDR3 nucleotide sequence: TGTGCCAGCAGCCAAGGGGGCGGTAGACAAGATACGCAGTATTTT. Translation: CASSQGGGRQDTQYF.

Written as DNA, the CDR3 is TGTGCCAGCACTTGGGGGGATGCCTACAATGAGCAGTTCTTC. As protein: CASTWGDAYNEQFF. The gene calls are TRBV4-2 and TRBJ2-1; maybe TRBD2 (6 bases). Germline loops: CDR1 LGHNA, CDR2 YNFKEQ. V dropped 7 bases and J dropped 2 bases, with 12 bases sitting between them. This CDR3 comprises 14 residues.

This rearrangement joins TRBV30 to TRBJ2-1; 16 nucleotides line up with TRBD2. V shed 4 bases, J shed 0 bases, and the junction held 6 bases outside the gene matches. Looked up from germline, CDR1 is GTSNPN and CDR2 is SVGIG (reference sequence). The CDR3 totals 18 residues. The CDR3 DNA reads as TGTGCCTGGAAAGCCGGGACTAGCGGGAGGGCCTCCTACAATGAGCAGTTCTTC. This gives the protein CAWKAGTSGRASYNEQFF.

The chain has TRBV5-1 and TRBJ2-2, with D possibly TRBD1 on 6 matching bases. V was clipped by 6 bases and J by 3 bases, with 18 bases between them. The CDR3 loop spans 16 amino acids. The germline CDR1 and CDR2 sequences are SGHRS and YFSETQ. CDR3 nucleotides: TGCGCCAGCACCAACCAGGGGTTAATTGACACCGGGGAGCTGTTTTTT. Its protein product is CASTNQGLIDTGELFF.

The rearrangement joins TRBV5-1 to TRBJ1-1; D is uncertain. This CDR3 has 13 amino acids. From germline, CDR1 is SGHRS and CDR2 YFSETQ. The V end was cut by 0 bases, the J end by 7 bases, with 10 bases between. CDR3 in DNA: TGCGCCAGCAGCTTGGGGGTCGGGAATGAAGCTTTCTTT. Its translation: CASSLGVGNEAFF.

Concerning this clone: One end of the junction is discordant with germline, which a read error may explain. CDR3 DNA: TGCAGCGGGGGGGAGAATGAAACTTTCTTT. This gives the protein CSGGENETFF. V gene TRBV29-1 combines with J gene TRBJ1-1; D might be TRBD1 (5 bases). In germline, CDR1 is SQVTM, CDR2 ANQGSEA. This CDR3 has 10 amino acids.

The rearrangement links TRBV7-2 to TRBJ1-2; 7 nucleotides line up with TRBD1. The trim removed 5 bases at V and 4 bases at J, leaving 4 bases unmatched. Germline CDR1 SGHTA, CDR2 FQGNSA. The CDR3 runs 13 residues. The CDR3 nucleotides read TGTGCCAGCAGCCCACGGACAGGCTATGGCTACACCTTC. It yields the protein CASSPRTGYGYTF. The variable domain in full, with the rest retrieved from reference TRBV7-2 and TRBJ1-2, is GAGVSQSPSNKVTEKGKDVELRCDPISGHTALYWYRQSLGQGLEFLIYFQGNSAPDKSGLPSDRFSAERTGGSVSTLTIQRTQQEDSAVYLCASSPRTGYGYTFGSGTRLTVV.